The rows below give T cell receptor beta chains drawn from one sample of a study of CD8+ T cells in alopecia areata. The protocol was immunoSEQ multiplex PCR, while the TCRdb copy is restricted to in-frame clones and leaves out a portion. Found here are 150,000 or so clones, about 60% of them singletons; the top ten hold 4.5% to 5%. The sequenced sample consisted of CD4+ T cells sorted from blood. The receptor source for this set is a human donor in good health. Both conserved end residues are part of each CDR3. A D gene is named only where the DNA matches it firmly. Only some rows state a clone size, as once, few, many or a class for expanded clones.

CASSILEYGQPQHF,TGTGCCAGTAGTATTCTGGAGTACGGTCAGCCCCAGCATTTT,TRBV19,TRBJ1-5,few,-
CASKRIAATVYNEQFF,TGTGCCAGCAAACGAATAGCGGCCACCGTCTACAATGAGCAGTTCTTC,TRBV7-2,TRBJ2-1,-,-
CASSSPGQGAGELFF,TGTGCCAGCAGTTCTCCGGGACAGGGGGCCGGGGAGCTGTTTTTT,TRBV28,TRBJ2-2,-,TRBD1
CASRPDRGRSQPQHF,TGTGCCAGCAGACCAGACAGGGGGCGAAGTCAGCCCCAGCATTTT,TRBV27,TRBJ1-5,-,TRBD1
CSVNLLAGGLTGELFF,TGCAGCGTCAATCTCCTAGCGGGAGGGCTTACCGGGGAGCTGTTTTTT,TRBV29-1,TRBJ2-2,few,TRBD2
CATGTGWDEQFF,TGTGCCACCGGGACAGGGTGGGATGAGCAGTTCTTC,TRBV5-6,TRBJ2-1,-,TRBD1
CASTKPRLRNTIYF,TGTGCCAGCACGAAACCCCGTCTCCGAAACACCATATATTTT,TRBV28,TRBJ1-3,few,-
CASSVDSRAGPFTNEQFF,TGCGCCAGCAGCGTGGATAGTAGGGCGGGCCCCTTTACGAATGAGCAGTTCTTC,TRBV5-1,TRBJ2-1,-,-
CASSRDRDYGYTF,TGTGCCAGCAGCAGGGACCGAGACTATGGCTACACCTTC,TRBV11-1,TRBJ1-2,-,-
CSVGQGYGELFF,TGCAGCGTTGGACAGGGGTACGGGGAGCTGTTTTTT,TRBV29-1,TRBJ2-2,-,TRBD1
CASRYQPQHF,TGTGCCAGCAGATATCAGCCCCAGCATTTT,TRBV14,TRBJ1-5,-,-
CATSRVGYQAFF,TGTGCCACCAGCAGGGTCGGGTACCAAGCTTTCTTT,TRBV15,TRBJ1-1,-,-
CSVEPQGALYGYTF,TGCAGCGTTGAACCTCAGGGGGCGCTGTATGGCTACACCTTC,TRBV29-1,TRBJ1-2,-,TRBD1
CASSPGQGAAYEQYF,TGCGCCAGCAGCCCGGGGCAGGGGGCAGCCTACGAGCAGTACTTC,TRBV5-1,TRBJ2-7,-,TRBD1
CSVEEVSNGGAERNQPQHF,TGCAGCGTTGAAGAGGTCAGTAACGGGGGCGCGGAGAGGAATCAGCCCCAGCATTTT,TRBV29-1,TRBJ1-5,few,-
CASSLETTGGTQYF,TGTGCCAGCAGCTTAGAGACGACGGGGGGGACCCAGTACTTC,TRBV7-8,TRBJ2-5,few,TRBD2
CAISPTQGSFYEQYF,TGTGCCATCAGCCCCACCCAGGGTTCCTTCTACGAGCAGTACTTC,TRBV10-3,TRBJ2-7,few,-
CSAGGGFGQETQYF,TGCAGCGCTGGGGGAGGTTTCGGCCAAGAGACCCAGTACTTC,TRBV29-1,TRBJ2-5,-,-
CASSHPSATNREQFF,TGTGCCAGCAGCCATCCAAGCGCCACTAATAGGGAGCAGTTCTTC,TRBV4-2,TRBJ2-1,few,-
CSARREEQYF,TGCAGTGCTCGGAGGGAAGAGCAGTATTTT,TRBV20-1,TRBJ2-3,few,-
CASPPTGTAFNTEAFF,TGTGCCAGCCCCCCCACCGGGACAGCTTTTAACACTGAAGCTTTCTTT,TRBV28,TRBJ1-1,-,TRBD1
CATSRGTSGSTDTQYF,TGTGCCACCAGCAGAGGGACTAGCGGGAGCACAGATACGCAGTATTTT,TRBV15,TRBJ2-3,once,TRBD2
CASSLDAAGAGSGANVLTF,TGTGCCAGCAGCTTAGATGCAGCGGGAGCCGGATCTGGGGCCAACGTCCTGACTTTC,TRBV7-9,TRBJ2-6,-,TRBD2
CASSSGENYGYTF,TGTGCCAGCAGCTCAGGGGAAAACTATGGCTACACCTTC,TRBV5-4,TRBJ1-2,-,-
CSSLAGGTYNEQFF,TGCAGCTCGCTAGCGGGAGGGACATACAATGAGCAGTTCTTC,TRBV29-1,TRBJ2-1,-,TRBD2
CSVGQVHEQYF,TGCAGCGTTGGACAGGTCCACGAGCAGTACTTC,TRBV29-1,TRBJ2-7,-,-
CASSLWDRNTGELFF,TGTGCCAGCAGCTTGTGGGACCGGAACACCGGGGAGCTGTTTTTT,TRBV5-6,TRBJ2-2,-,-
CSVEAVDRGVINEQFF,TGCAGCGTTGAGGCCGTGGACAGGGGTGTAATCAATGAGCAGTTCTTC,TRBV29-1,TRBJ2-1,-,TRBD1
CASSAPARELFF,TGCGCCAGTAGTGCCCCAGCTCGGGAGCTGTTTTTT,TRBV4-1,TRBJ2-2,few,-
CASSELQGGSYEQYF,TGCGCCAGCAGCGAACTACAGGGAGGCTCCTACGAGCAGTACTTC,TRBV5-1,TRBJ2-7,-,-
CSVQRGSDEQYF,TGCAGCGTTCAGCGGGGGTCCGACGAGCAGTACTTC,TRBV29-1,TRBJ2-7,few,TRBD2
CASSLTPGGHYEQYF,TGTGCCAGCAGCCTTACTCCGGGCGGCCACTACGAGCAGTACTTC,TRBV11-2,TRBJ2-7,-,-
CASLRDLNTGELFF,TGTGCCAGCCTTCGGGACCTAAACACCGGGGAGCTGTTTTTT,TRBV6-1,TRBJ2-2,-,-
CASSLVASGDYEQYF,TGCGCCAGCAGCTTGGTGGCTAGCGGGGACTACGAGCAGTACTTC,TRBV5-1,TRBJ2-7,few,TRBD2
CASSSPGHTAKNIQYF,TGCGCCAGCAGCTCACCGGGACATACTGCCAAAAACATTCAGTACTTC,TRBV4-1,TRBJ2-4,-,-
CSVGDSSGANVLTF,TGCAGCGTGGGGGACAGCTCTGGGGCCAACGTCCTGACTTTC,TRBV29-1,TRBJ2-6,-,TRBD1
CASSFRDTEAFF,TGCGCCAGCAGCTTTAGGGACACTGAAGCTTTCTTT,TRBV5-1,TRBJ1-1,-,-
CAWSSGGETQYF,TGTGCCTGGAGTTCGGGAGGCGAGACCCAGTACTTC,TRBV30,TRBJ2-5,-,TRBD2
CSARDLGSTFF,TGCAGTGCTAGAGATCTTGGTTCAACTTTCTTT,TRBV20-1,TRBJ1-1,-,-
CAIRPPSATNYGYTF,TGTGCCATCAGGCCTCCCTCCGCAACTAACTATGGCTACACCTTC,TRBV10-3,TRBJ1-2,-,-
CASRLAGANTGELFF,TGTGCCAGCAGGCTAGCGGGAGCGAACACCGGGGAGCTGTTTTTT,TRBV2,TRBJ2-2,-,TRBD2
CASSPETNYGYTF,TGTGCCAGCAGCCCCGAAACTAACTATGGCTACACCTTC,TRBV2,TRBJ1-2,once,-
CASSMGLGTDTQYF,TGTGCCAGTAGTATGGGACTAGGCACAGATACGCAGTATTTT,TRBV19,TRBJ2-3,-,TRBD2
CPREQKPQHF,TGTCCAAGGGAGCAGAAGCCCCAGCATTTT,TRBV9,TRBJ1-5,-,-
CASSPQTSGSGEQFF,TGTGCCAGCTCGCCTCAGACTAGCGGGAGCGGTGAGCAGTTCTTC,TRBV18,TRBJ2-1,few,TRBD2
CAWEASGAYEQYF,TGTGCCTGGGAGGCGTCAGGGGCCTACGAGCAGTACTTC,TRBV30,TRBJ2-7,-,-
CASSYQTGQGGQPQHF,TGTGCCAGCAGTTACCAAACGGGACAGGGGGGACAGCCCCAGCATTTT,TRBV6-6,TRBJ1-5,-,TRBD1